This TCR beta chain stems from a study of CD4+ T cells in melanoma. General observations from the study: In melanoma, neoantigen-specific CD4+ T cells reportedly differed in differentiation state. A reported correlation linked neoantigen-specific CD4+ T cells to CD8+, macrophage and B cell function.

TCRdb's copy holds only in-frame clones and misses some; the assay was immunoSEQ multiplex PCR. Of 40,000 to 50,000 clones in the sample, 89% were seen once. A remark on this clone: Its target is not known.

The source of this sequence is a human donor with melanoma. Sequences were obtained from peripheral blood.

The CDR3 loop is CASSKDTGTDTQYF. CDR3 in DNA: TGCGCCAGCAGCAAGGACACTGGCACAGATACGCAGTATTTT. The rearrangement uses TRBV5-1 and TRBJ2-3, with TRBD1 as a possible D gene (5 bases). Deletions cut 4 bases from V and 1 base from J, with 10 bases between. The CDR3 spans 14 residues. The germline V gene encodes CDR1 SGHRS and CDR2 YFSETQ.